This T cell receptor beta chain appears in the sequencing data of a study of CD8+ T cells in alopecia areata. Study in general: Each day, treated patients took oral tofacitinib twice, at 5 to 10 mg per dose. Treated patients received severity scores based on the percentage of scalp area affected.

Treatment noted: oral pan-JAK inhibitor, 5-10 mg twice daily. This clone has a handful of counts. Its antigen is not identified. Isolated RNA was reverse transcribed into cDNA used as the sequencing template. Generated by immunoSEQ multiplex PCR, the TCRdb table keeps only in-frame clones and is missing some. Among some 190,000 clones, roughly half were seen once, and the ten largest hold roughly a tenth. Study-wide findings and caveats: Possibly because of HLA-related factors, TCR sharing was less clear across patients than in mice. A great number of expanded lesional clones endured in scalp and blood during tofacitinib.

The germline V gene encodes CDR1 PRHDT and CDR2 FYEKMQ (reference sequence). Trimming shortened V by 3 bases and J by 4 bases, and 12 bases separated the two germline ends. The CDR3 has 14 amino acids. The V and J genes are TRBV13 and TRBJ1-2; D gene ambiguous. The sequence came from a human donor with alopecia areata. Sequences were derived from CD8+ T cells sorted from blood, sampled around week 54, from a patient treated with tofacitinib. In DNA form, the CDR3 reads TGTGCCAGCAGCTTTGGGCAGGCCCTCTATGGCTACACCTTC. Protein sequence: CASSFGQALYGYTF.